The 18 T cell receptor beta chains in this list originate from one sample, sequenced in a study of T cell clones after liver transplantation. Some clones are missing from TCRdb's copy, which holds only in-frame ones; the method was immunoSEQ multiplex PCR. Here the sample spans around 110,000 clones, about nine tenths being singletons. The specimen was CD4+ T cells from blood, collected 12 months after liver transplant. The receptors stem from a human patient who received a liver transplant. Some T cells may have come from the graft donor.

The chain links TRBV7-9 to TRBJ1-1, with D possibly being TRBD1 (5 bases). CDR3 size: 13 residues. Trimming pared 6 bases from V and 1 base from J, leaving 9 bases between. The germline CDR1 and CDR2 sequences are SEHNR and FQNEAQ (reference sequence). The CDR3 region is CASRTTANTEAFF. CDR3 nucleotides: TGTGCCAGCAGAACGACAGCGAACACTGAAGCTTTCTTT.

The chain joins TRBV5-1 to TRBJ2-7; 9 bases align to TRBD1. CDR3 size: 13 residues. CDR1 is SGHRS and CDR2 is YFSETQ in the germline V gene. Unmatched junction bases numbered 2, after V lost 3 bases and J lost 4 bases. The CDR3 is CASSYGQGYEQYF. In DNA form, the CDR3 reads TGCGCCAGCAGCTACGGACAGGGGTACGAGCAGTACTTC.

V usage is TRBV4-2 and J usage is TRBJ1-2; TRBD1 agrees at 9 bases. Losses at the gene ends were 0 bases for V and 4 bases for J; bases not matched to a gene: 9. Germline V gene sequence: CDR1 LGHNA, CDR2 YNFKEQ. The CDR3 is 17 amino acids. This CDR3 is CASSQDGTGGTGYGYTF. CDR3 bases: TGTGCCAGCAGCCAAGACGGCACAGGGGGCACGGGCTATGGCTACACCTTC.

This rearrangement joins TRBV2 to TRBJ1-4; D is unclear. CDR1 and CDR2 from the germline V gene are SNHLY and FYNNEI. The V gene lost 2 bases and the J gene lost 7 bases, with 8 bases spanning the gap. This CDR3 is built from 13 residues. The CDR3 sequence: CASSETWGEKLFF. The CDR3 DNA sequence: TGTGCCAGCAGTGAAACATGGGGTGAAAAACTGTTTTTT. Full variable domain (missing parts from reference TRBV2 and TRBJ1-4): EPEVTQTPSHQVTQMGQEVILRCVPISNHLYFYWYRQILGQKVEFLVSFYNNEISEKSEIFDDQFSVERPDGSNFTLKIRSTKLEDSAMYFCASSETWGEKLFFGSGTQLSVL.

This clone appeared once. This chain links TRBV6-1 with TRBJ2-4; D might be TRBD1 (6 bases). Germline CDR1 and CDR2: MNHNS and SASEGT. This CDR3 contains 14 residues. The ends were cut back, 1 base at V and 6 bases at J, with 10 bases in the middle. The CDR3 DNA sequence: TGTGCCAGCAGTGAAGGGGGGCGGGTAAACATTCAGTACTTC. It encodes CASSEGGRVNIQYF.

As DNA, the CDR3 is TGTGCCAGCAGCTGGACTTACGATCAGCCCCAGCATTTT. This translates into CASSWTYDQPQHF. This chain connects TRBV7-6 to TRBJ1-5, with D uncertain. Germline CDR1 and CDR2: SGHVS and FNYEAQ. Trimming removed 4 bases at V and 5 bases at J, with 9 bases between. The CDR3 totals 13 residues.

The chain's CDR3 is CASSLTAGTPYGYTF. CDR3 nucleotides: TGCGCCAGCAGCCTGACGGCGGGGACTCCCTATGGCTACACCTTC. This chain uses TRBV5-1 with TRBJ1-2; D is perhaps TRBD1 (5 bases). Germline V gene data show CDR1 as SGHRS and CDR2 as YFSETQ. CDR3 length: 15 residues. V was shortened by 4 bases and J by 4 bases, with 17 bases between the two germline ends. The full variable domain, in which reference TRBV5-1 and TRBJ1-2 provide the parts outside the CDR3, is KAGVTQTPRYLIKTRGQQVTLSCSPISGHRSVSWYQQTPGQGLQFLFEYFSETQRNKGNFPGRFSGRQFSNSRSEMNVSTLELGDSALYLCASSLTAGTPYGYTFGSGTRLTVV.

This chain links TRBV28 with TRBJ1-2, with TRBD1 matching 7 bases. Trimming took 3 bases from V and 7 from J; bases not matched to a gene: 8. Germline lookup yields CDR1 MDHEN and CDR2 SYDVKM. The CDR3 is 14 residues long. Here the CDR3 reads CASSFYDRDAGYTF. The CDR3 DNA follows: TGTGCCAGCAGTTTCTATGACAGGGATGCTGGCTACACCTTC.

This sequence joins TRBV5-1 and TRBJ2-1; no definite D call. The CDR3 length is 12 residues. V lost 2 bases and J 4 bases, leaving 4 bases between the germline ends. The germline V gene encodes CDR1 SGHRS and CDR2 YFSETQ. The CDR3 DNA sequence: TGCGCCAGCAGCTTTTTTTACAATGAGCAGTTCTTC. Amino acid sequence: CASSFFYNEQFF.

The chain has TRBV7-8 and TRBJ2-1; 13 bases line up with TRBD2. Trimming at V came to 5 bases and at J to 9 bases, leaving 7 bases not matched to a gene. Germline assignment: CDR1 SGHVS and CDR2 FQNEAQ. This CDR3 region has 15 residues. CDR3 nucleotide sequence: TGTGCCAGCAGCGACGGACTAGCGGGAGTCTTTGAGCAGTTCTTC. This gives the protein CASSDGLAGVFEQFF.

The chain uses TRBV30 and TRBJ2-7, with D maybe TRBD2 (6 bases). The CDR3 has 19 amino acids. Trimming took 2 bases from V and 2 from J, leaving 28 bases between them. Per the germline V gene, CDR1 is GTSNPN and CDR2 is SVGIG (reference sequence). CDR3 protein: CAWSRGTGTFRSSPYEQYF. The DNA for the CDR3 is TGTGCCTGGAGTAGAGGAACCGGGACTTTTCGATCCTCTCCCTACGAGCAGTACTTC. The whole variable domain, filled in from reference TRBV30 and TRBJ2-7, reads SQTIHQWPATLVQPVGSPLSLECTVEGTSNPNLYWYRQAAGRGLQLLFYSVGIGQISSEVPQNLSASRPQDRQFILSSKKLLLSDSGFYLCAWSRGTGTFRSSPYEQYFGPGTRLTVT.

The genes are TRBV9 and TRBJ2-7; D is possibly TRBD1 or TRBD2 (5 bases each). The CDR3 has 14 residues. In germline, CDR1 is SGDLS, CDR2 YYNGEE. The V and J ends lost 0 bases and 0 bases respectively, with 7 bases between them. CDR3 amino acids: CASSVAGASYEQYF. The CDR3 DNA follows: TGTGCCAGCAGCGTAGCCGGGGCCTCCTACGAGCAGTACTTC.

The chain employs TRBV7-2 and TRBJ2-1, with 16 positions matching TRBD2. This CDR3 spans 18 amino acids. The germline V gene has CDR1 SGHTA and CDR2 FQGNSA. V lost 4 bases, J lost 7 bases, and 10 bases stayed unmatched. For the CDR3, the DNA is TGTGCCAGCAGCTGGCGTGGGGTGGGACTAGCGGGAGGGAATGAGCAGTTCTTC. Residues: CASSWRGVGLAGGNEQFF.

The CDR3 region has the DNA TGTGCCAGTAGTATATTCGGACAGGGGAATGAAAAACTGTTTTTT. This translates into CASSIFGQGNEKLFF. This chain connects TRBV19 to TRBJ1-4, with 9 bases that match TRBD1. Germline loops: CDR1 LNHDA, CDR2 SQIVND (reference sequence). V was pared by 2 bases and J by 5 bases, with 3 bases of the junction left unmatched. CDR3 length: 15 residues.

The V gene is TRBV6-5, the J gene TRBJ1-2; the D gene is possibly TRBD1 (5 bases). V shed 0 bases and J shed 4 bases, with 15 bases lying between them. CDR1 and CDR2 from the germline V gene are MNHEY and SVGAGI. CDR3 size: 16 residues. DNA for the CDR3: TGTGCCAGCAGTTACTCCCCATCTGGGGGTAGCTATGGCTACACCTTC. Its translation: CASSYSPSGGSYGYTF.

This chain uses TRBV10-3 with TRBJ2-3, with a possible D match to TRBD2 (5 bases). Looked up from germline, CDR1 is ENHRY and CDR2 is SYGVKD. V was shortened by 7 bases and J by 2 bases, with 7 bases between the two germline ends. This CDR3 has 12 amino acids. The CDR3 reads CAIKGATDTQYF. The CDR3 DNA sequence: TGTGCCATCAAGGGAGCCACAGATACGCAGTATTTT.

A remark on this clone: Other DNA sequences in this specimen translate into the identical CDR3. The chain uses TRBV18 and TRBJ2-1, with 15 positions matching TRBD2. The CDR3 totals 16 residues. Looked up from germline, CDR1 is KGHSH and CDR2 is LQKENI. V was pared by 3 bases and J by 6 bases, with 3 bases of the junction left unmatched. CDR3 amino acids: CASSPPGLAGGNEQFF. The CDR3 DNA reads TGTGCCAGCTCACCCCCGGGACTAGCGGGAGGCAATGAGCAGTTCTTC.

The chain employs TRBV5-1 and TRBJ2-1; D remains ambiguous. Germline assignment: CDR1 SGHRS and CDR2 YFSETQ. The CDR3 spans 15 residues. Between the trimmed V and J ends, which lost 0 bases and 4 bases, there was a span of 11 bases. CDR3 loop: CASSLEGPGYNEQFF. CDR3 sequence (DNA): TGCGCCAGCAGCTTGGAAGGTCCAGGTTACAATGAGCAGTTCTTC. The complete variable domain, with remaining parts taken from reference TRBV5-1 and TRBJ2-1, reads KAGVTQTPRYLIKTRGQQVTLSCSPISGHRSVSWYQQTPGQGLQFLFEYFSETQRNKGNFPGRFSGRQFSNSRSEMNVSTLELGDSALYLCASSLEGPGYNEQFFGPGTRLTVL.